The subject of this entry is one TCR beta chain. Its antigen specificity is not known. Base qualities are not at hand, and no much larger clone is one base apart. The data were obtained in a study of CD8 T cells in Susac syndrome (dated by TCRdb to about 2019). Regarding the study in general: Repertoire sequencing was used to test whether CD8+ T cell activation and differentiation in Susac syndrome was antigen driven. The full study reports these points: The TCR sequencing and HLA analysis was acknowledged to have included a relatively small number of individuals.

RNA was extracted with the RNeasy kit and roughly 0.5 to 1 ug was reverse transcribed using random hexamers. The immunoSEQ multiplex PCR assay, covering 54 Vbeta and 13 Jbeta segments, was used to amplify TCR beta CDR3 regions. PCR amplification bias was corrected using a synthetic template baseline for primer optimization and computational correction. In the source study's methods: Reads were assigned to V, D and J genes according to IMGT and analyzed in immunoSEQ Analyzer, with only productive sequences retained. To calculate clonality, Shannon entropy was normalized by log2 of the number of productive unique sequences and then subtracted from one. For each patient and control, public and private clones were evaluated among the 100 most prevalent clones. Clones were defined as Susac-specific when absent from the healthy and MS cohorts, from about 1,100 published viral clones and from other ImmuneACCESS disease sequences. TCRdb reanalyzed the raw reads on its own, using fastp at Q25 for trimming and MiXCR for clone calling, and kept in-frame beta chains. Entries are consolidated by CDR3 protein sequence, retaining the most common genes and DNA. The V and J calls reflect TCRdb's pipeline rather than the authors' work. The sample data list under 350,000 distinct CDR3 sequences, and about 92% of these were observed just once. The top ten constitute approximately 0.065% of the sample.

Peripheral blood CD8+ and CD4+ T cells from healthy donors, Susac syndrome patients and multiple sclerosis patients were profiled by high-throughput TCR beta sequencing. The multiple sclerosis controls were treatment-naive patients who had stable or active relapsing-remitting disease and met the revised McDonald criteria. Bulk CD8+ and CD4+ T cells were purified magnetically by negative isolation, whereas CD8+ TEMRA cells were enriched by FACS. Blood was drawn into EDTA tubes, processed within 24 hours, and PBMCs were isolated by density gradient centrifugation. PBMCs destined for TCR sequencing were cryopreserved in liquid nitrogen and later thawed in a 37 °C water bath. The sorted or isolated CD4+, CD8+ and CD8+ TEMRA cells had a purity of 90% or higher. Its CDR3 holds 14 amino acids, cysteine through phenylalanine. The sequence is cut down to CDR3 DNA, 42 bases in frame from base 1. Trimming removed 10 bases from V and 8 bases from J; the gene matches leave 12 bases unexplained.

The source material was CD4+ T cells from PBMCs. This TCR was recovered from a human donor with multiple sclerosis. The chain was built from TRBV12-3 or TRBV12-4 and TRBJ2-1; 9 bases in the middle match TRBD2. CDR3 protein: CATQVGLASDEQFF. At the DNA level, the sequence is TGTGCCACCCAGGTGGGACTAGCAAGCGATGAGCAGTTCTTC.